Each of the 13 T cell receptor beta chains below was sequenced from the same sample in a study of cytomegalovirus exposure and HLA in healthy donors. This table comes from immunoSEQ multiplex PCR, and its TCRdb copy is limited to in-frame clones, with some not included. The data hold around 300,000 clones, with approximately 86% observed a single time. The specimen sequenced was PBMCs. All receptors come from a woman in her thirties in good health and CMV-seropositive.

The chain combines TRBV28 with TRBJ1-4; perhaps TRBD1 as D (5 bases). Trimming removed 2 bases at V and 5 bases at J, with 9 bases between. The CDR3 has 14 amino acids. The germline CDR1 and CDR2 sequences are MDHEN and SYDVKM. The CDR3 bases are TGTGCCAGCAGTTTAGGGGACGGGAATGAAAAACTGTTTTTT. Residues: CASSLGDGNEKLFF. The full variable domain, with the rest looked up from reference TRBV28 and TRBJ1-4, is DVKVTQSSRYLVKRTGEKVFLECVQDMDHENMFWYRQDPGLGLRLIYFSYDVKMKEKGDIPEGYSVSREKKERFSLILESASTNQTSMYLCASSLGDGNEKLFFGSGTQLSVL.

This clone has just one count. The chain couples TRBV5-6 to TRBJ2-7; the D is unclear. The CDR3 has 16 amino acids. V lost 4 bases to trimming and J lost 0 bases, with 17 bases between them. CDR1 is SGHDT and CDR2 is YYEEEE in the germline V gene. CDR3 sequence: CASSPRTLIDSYEQYF. DNA of the CDR3: TGTGCCAGCAGCCCCAGGACCTTAATAGACTCCTACGAGCAGTACTTC.

This chain connects TRBV9 to TRBJ1-4; 10 nucleotides align to TRBD1. The CDR3 consists of 15 residues. Germline loops: CDR1 SGDLS, CDR2 YYNGEE. V shed 4 bases, J shed 7 bases, and the junction held 7 bases outside the gene matches. The CDR3 loop reads CASSIRTGGGEKLFF. In DNA form, the CDR3 reads TGTGCCAGCAGCATCAGGACAGGGGGAGGTGAAAAACTGTTTTTT. The full variable domain, rest sourced from reference TRBV9 and TRBJ1-4, is DSGVTQTPKHLITATGQRVTLRCSPRSGDLSVYWYQQSLDQGLQFLIQYYNGEERAKGNILERFSAQQFPDLHSELNLSSLELGDSALYFCASSIRTGGGEKLFFGSGTQLSVL.

The chain carries TRBV6-1 and TRBJ1-4; tentative D call: TRBD1 (5 bases). The V gene lost 4 bases and the J gene lost 4 bases, with 13 bases spanning the gap. The CDR3 has 15 residues. CDR1 and CDR2 (germline): MNHNS, SASEGT. This CDR3 is CASSVIWGNNEKLFF. CDR3 bases: TGTGCCAGCAGTGTAATTTGGGGGAATAATGAAAAACTGTTTTTT.

The chain couples TRBV6-5 to TRBJ2-7, with 7 positions matching TRBD1. The V segment lost 5 bases and the J segment 0 bases; nucleotides outside the gene matches: 7. Per the germline V gene, CDR1 is MNHEY and CDR2 is SVGAGI. The CDR3 is made up of 15 amino acids. This CDR3 is CASSPTGQNSYEQYF. The CDR3 DNA is TGTGCCAGCAGTCCAACGGGACAGAACTCCTACGAGCAGTACTTC.

This clone was counted between two and nine times. The rearrangement joins TRBV18 to TRBJ2-7; 10 nucleotides match TRBD2. The V segment lost 0 bases and the J segment 8 bases; nucleotides outside the gene matches: 13. Germline V gives CDR1 KGHSH, CDR2 LQKENI. The CDR3 loop spans 17 amino acids. This CDR3 reads CASSPPSSLAGEAQQYF. The CDR3 coding sequence is TGTGCCAGCTCACCACCCAGCTCCCTAGCGGGGGAGGCTCAGCAGTACTTC.

The chain is built from TRBV6-4 and TRBJ2-1; 11 bases are a match to TRBD1. Germline V gene lookup returns CDR1 MRHNA and CDR2 SNTAGT. With 3 bases clipped from V and 6 bases from J, the junction kept 4 bases outside the gene matches. This CDR3 spans 15 amino acids. The CDR3 loop reads CASSDSGTGGNEQFF. The DNA for the CDR3 is TGTGCCAGCAGTGATTCCGGGACAGGGGGCAATGAGCAGTTCTTC.

The chain links TRBV10-3 to TRBJ2-1; 10 nucleotides align to TRBD1. Germline trimming cut 4 bases from V and 7 bases from J; bases unmatched to any gene: 7. This CDR3 comprises 15 residues. Germline values: CDR1 ENHRY, CDR2 SYGVKD. CDR3 nucleotide sequence: TGTGCCATCAGTGTAACGGACAGGGGGAATAATGAGCAGTTCTTC. The encoded protein is CAISVTDRGNNEQFF.

J is TRBJ1-1 and V is TRBV9; TRBD1 is a possible D gene (5 bases). CDR1 and CDR2 from the germline V gene are SGDLS and YYNGEE. The CDR3 is 15 amino acids. With 0 bases removed from V and 4 bases from J, the gap between germline ends came to 13 bases. The CDR3 region has the DNA TGTGCCAGCAGCGTAGGGTCGGGACGCGGCACTGAAGCTTTCTTT. Encoded protein: CASSVGSGRGTEAFF.

This clone was found once. The V call is TRBV5-4, the J call TRBJ2-5; 10 bases are shared with TRBD2. Germline CDR1 SGHNT, CDR2 YYREEE (reference sequence). V lost 3 bases, J lost 5 bases, and 10 bases stayed unmatched. This CDR3 is built from 16 residues. CDR3 nucleotides: TGTGCCAGCAGCTGGGCTAGCGGGGGCCCCGCGGAGACCCAGTACTTC. This gives the protein CASSWASGGPAETQYF.

CDR3: CASSAFAGAYEQYF. Written as DNA, the CDR3 is TGTGCCAGCAGCGCTTTCGCGGGAGCCTACGAGCAGTACTTC. V and J are TRBV7-3 and TRBJ2-7, with 7 bases identical to TRBD2. Germline V gene sequence: CDR1 SGHTA, CDR2 FQGTGA. The length of the CDR3 is 14 residues. V was pared by 5 bases and J by 2 bases, with 6 bases of the junction left unmatched.

The CDR3 loop is CASSFSGGATGELFF. The CDR3 nucleotides read TGCGCCAGCAGCTTTAGCGGGGGGGCCACCGGGGAGCTGTTTTTT. The chain employs TRBV5-1 and TRBJ2-2; TRBD2 aligns across 11 bases. V lost 2 bases to trimming and J lost 4 bases; unmatched junction nucleotides: 1. Germline loops: CDR1 SGHRS, CDR2 YFSETQ. The CDR3 runs 15 residues.

The chain carries TRBV6-5 and TRBJ1-2; TRBD1 matches 8 bases. The junction had 2 bases not matched to a gene; V was cut back by 5 bases and J by 3 bases. The CDR3 totals 13 residues. Per the germline V gene, CDR1 is MNHEY and CDR2 is SVGAGI. The DNA of the CDR3 is TGTGCCAGCAGTGGACAGGGATACTATGGCTACACCTTC. The encoded protein is CASSGQGYYGYTF.